This T cell receptor beta chain was observed in a study of response to subunit inactivated influenza vaccine. Overall study results and limits: The authors proposed limited new T cell recruitment per seasonal influenza vaccination.

CDR1 is MNHEY and CDR2 is SVGAGI in the germline V gene. The CDR3 has 11 amino acids. V lost 5 bases and J lost 6, with 4 bases in between. This clonotype was counted between two and nine times. The antigen remains unidentified. MiXCR, run by TCRdb on the RT-PCR reads, gives a single entry per CDR3 protein. The sample carries a few hundred thousand distinct CDR3 sequences, about a tenth recorded once. The V and J genes are TRBV6-5 and TRBJ2-2; D is unclear. This clonotype was sampled from a man aged 50 or older who received an inactivated influenza vaccine. The sequenced sample was PBMCs from blood, obtained 40 to 50 days after vaccination. This CDR3 reads CASSKAGELFF. Here the CDR3 DNA reads TGTGCCAGCAGTAAGGCCGGGGAGCTGTTTTTT.